The 10 T cell receptor beta chains below come from one sample, sequenced in a study of shared clonotypes between healthy human individuals. Clones were read by immunoSEQ multiplex PCR, and TCRdb kept only the in-frame ones, dropping some. The sample carries roughly 2,500,000 clones, roughly 93% recorded once. The sequenced material came from naive CD4+ T cells from PBMCs. Subset here: CD45RA+ positively selected. Every receptor here comes from a man between 18 and 29 years old in good health. Some clones in this sample may be carry-over from other donors' samples.

In nucleotides, the CDR3 is TGTGCCAGCACCCTAGCCTACACAGATACGCAGTATTTT. Translation gives CASTLAYTDTQYF. The genes are TRBV5-6 and TRBJ2-3; D is possibly TRBD2 (5 bases). This CDR3 contains 13 residues. The V end was cut by 6 bases, the J end by 2 bases, with 10 bases between. CDR1 and CDR2 (germline): SGHDT, YYEEEE.

The gene calls are TRBV5-1 and TRBJ2-3, with D tentatively TRBD1 (5 bases). Per germline, CDR1 SGHRS and CDR2 YFSETQ. This CDR3 has 16 amino acids. The V gene lost 0 bases and the J gene lost 4 bases, with 15 bases spanning the gap. The CDR3 sequence: CASSLEGQGVADTQYF. In DNA form, the CDR3 reads TGCGCCAGCAGCTTGGAAGGCCAGGGTGTTGCAGATACGCAGTATTTT.

The chain recombines TRBV29-1 with TRBJ2-1, with 11 bases matching TRBD2. The germline gives CDR1 SQVTM, CDR2 ANQGSEA. The V and J ends lost 4 bases and 0 bases, in that order; junction bases with no gene match: 2. This CDR3 region has 15 residues. The CDR3 here is CSVGGLAGSYNEQFF. The CDR3 nucleotides are TGCAGCGTTGGCGGACTAGCGGGCTCCTACAATGAGCAGTTCTTC.

Written as DNA, the CDR3 is TGTGCCAGCAGTTACTCTGTCAGTTCGAGCGAGCAGTACTTC. Its protein product is CASSYSVSSSEQYF. This chain joins TRBV6-6 and TRBJ2-7, with D hard to call. Trimming shortened V by 0 bases and J by 6 bases, and 12 bases separated the two germline ends. The germline CDR1 and CDR2 sequences are MNHNY and SVGAGI (reference sequence). The CDR3 contains 14 residues.

The chain uses TRBV6-6 and TRBJ1-5; 9 nucleotides agree with TRBD1. The germline V gene encodes CDR1 MNHNY and CDR2 SVGAGI (reference sequence). V was pared by 6 bases and J by 5 bases, with 11 bases of the junction left unmatched. This CDR3 region has 16 residues. The CDR3 DNA is TGTGCCAGCAGAAGACAGGGGGAAGTATTTTATCAGCCCCAGCATTTT. Its protein is CASRRQGEVFYQPQHF.

V and J are TRBV6-6 and TRBJ2-7; D is unclear. V was cut by 3 bases and J by 6 bases, with 21 bases left in between. Germline V gene sequence: CDR1 MNHNY, CDR2 SVGAGI (reference sequence). There are 16 residues in the CDR3. The CDR3: CASSYFFLSKEAEQYF. The CDR3 nucleotides read TGTGCCAGCAGTTATTTTTTCTTGTCAAAAGAGGCCGAGCAGTACTTC.

The chain combines TRBV19 with TRBJ2-7; no definite D call. Germline loops: CDR1 LNHDA, CDR2 SQIVND (reference sequence). The CDR3 runs to 12 residues. V lost 3 bases and J lost 7, with 10 bases in between. The CDR3 DNA follows: TGTGCCAGTAGTATGACACCCTTGGAGCAGTACTTC. This sequence encodes CASSMTPLEQYF.

This clone was observed once. V usage is TRBV19 and J usage is TRBJ2-1; TRBD2 matches at 7 bases. The V and J ends lost 1 base and 2 bases, in that order; junction bases with no gene match: 2. The CDR3 loop spans 15 amino acids. Germline assignment: CDR1 LNHDA and CDR2 SQIVND (reference sequence). CDR3 in amino acids: CASSIVGLPYNEQFF. The CDR3 nucleotides are TGTGCCAGTAGTATAGTGGGACTACCCTACAATGAGCAGTTCTTC.

This chain uses TRBV28 with TRBJ1-2; a possible D gene is TRBD1 (6 bases). The CDR3 extends over 13 amino acids. CDR1 is MDHEN and CDR2 is SYDVKM in the germline V gene. The V gene lost 5 bases and the J gene lost 4 bases, with 11 bases spanning the gap. CDR3 loop: CASSRQVPYGYTF. In nucleotides, the CDR3 is TGTGCCAGCAGTCGACAGGTCCCCTATGGCTACACCTTC.

The chain joins TRBV10-3 to TRBJ1-1, with 7 bases identical to TRBD1. Germline CDR1 reads ENHRY; CDR2 reads SYGVKD. J lost 0 bases, V lost 11 bases, and 9 bases had no gene match. The CDR3 has 14 residues. The DNA for the CDR3 is TGTGCCGTCCGACAGGGAACCTTGAACACTGAAGCTTTCTTT. It codes for CAVRQGTLNTEAFF.